This T cell receptor (beta chain) was identified during a study of spatial heterogeneity in lung cancer. Via MiXCR, TCRdb re-called the 5' RACE reads, giving one row per CDR3 protein. The table has about 50,000 distinct CDR3 sequences, roughly 8.1% seen once; the top ten hold roughly 35%. V lost 6 bases and J lost 0, with 12 bases in between. The CDR3 is made up of 15 amino acids. The germline gives CDR1 LNHDA, CDR2 SQIVND (reference sequence). Time point meaning: blood at routine non-recurrence follow-up after resection. No cell sorting; template was whole RNA from tumor, lung tissue or PBMC. This clonotype was seen ten or more times.

The sequences come from PBMCs, collected at follow-up. The chain uses TRBV19 and TRBJ2-1; D is unresolved. The receptor comes from a female donor with early-stage non-small cell lung cancer. The CDR3 DNA follows: TGTGCCAGTAGCGGCTACCGGAGCTCCTACAATGAGCAGTTCTTC. Protein product: CASSGYRSSYNEQFF.